This record concerns one T cell receptor beta chain sequence. These data are taken from a study of cytomegalovirus exposure and HLA in healthy donors. The CDR3 runs to 16 residues. V was clipped by 5 bases and J by 3 bases; unmatched bases: 8. Per the germline V gene, CDR1 is LNHDA and CDR2 is SQIVND (reference sequence). The PCR was carried out with 60 Vbeta primers and 13 Jbeta primers. The repertoire was sequenced with immunoSEQ multiplex PCR; TCRdb's copy has only in-frame clones and lacks some. The table shows some 97,000 clones, with roughly 83% occurring only once. The genes are TRBV19 and TRBJ2-1; 9 nucleotides agree with TRBD1. The receptor's source is a female donor in good health and CMV-seropositive. The sequencing sample was made of PBMCs. The DNA of the CDR3 is TGTGCCAGTAGTGTCCACGGACAGGGGTTCTACAATGAGCAGTTCTTC. Translated, it gives CASSVHGQGFYNEQFF. The variable domain in full, with the rest retrieved from reference TRBV19 and TRBJ2-1, is DGGITQSPKYLFRKEGQNVTLSCEQNLNHDAMYWYRQDPGQGLRLIYYSQIVNDFQKGDIAEGYSVSREKKESFPLTVTSAQKNPTAFYLCASSVHGQGFYNEQFFGPGTRLTVL.